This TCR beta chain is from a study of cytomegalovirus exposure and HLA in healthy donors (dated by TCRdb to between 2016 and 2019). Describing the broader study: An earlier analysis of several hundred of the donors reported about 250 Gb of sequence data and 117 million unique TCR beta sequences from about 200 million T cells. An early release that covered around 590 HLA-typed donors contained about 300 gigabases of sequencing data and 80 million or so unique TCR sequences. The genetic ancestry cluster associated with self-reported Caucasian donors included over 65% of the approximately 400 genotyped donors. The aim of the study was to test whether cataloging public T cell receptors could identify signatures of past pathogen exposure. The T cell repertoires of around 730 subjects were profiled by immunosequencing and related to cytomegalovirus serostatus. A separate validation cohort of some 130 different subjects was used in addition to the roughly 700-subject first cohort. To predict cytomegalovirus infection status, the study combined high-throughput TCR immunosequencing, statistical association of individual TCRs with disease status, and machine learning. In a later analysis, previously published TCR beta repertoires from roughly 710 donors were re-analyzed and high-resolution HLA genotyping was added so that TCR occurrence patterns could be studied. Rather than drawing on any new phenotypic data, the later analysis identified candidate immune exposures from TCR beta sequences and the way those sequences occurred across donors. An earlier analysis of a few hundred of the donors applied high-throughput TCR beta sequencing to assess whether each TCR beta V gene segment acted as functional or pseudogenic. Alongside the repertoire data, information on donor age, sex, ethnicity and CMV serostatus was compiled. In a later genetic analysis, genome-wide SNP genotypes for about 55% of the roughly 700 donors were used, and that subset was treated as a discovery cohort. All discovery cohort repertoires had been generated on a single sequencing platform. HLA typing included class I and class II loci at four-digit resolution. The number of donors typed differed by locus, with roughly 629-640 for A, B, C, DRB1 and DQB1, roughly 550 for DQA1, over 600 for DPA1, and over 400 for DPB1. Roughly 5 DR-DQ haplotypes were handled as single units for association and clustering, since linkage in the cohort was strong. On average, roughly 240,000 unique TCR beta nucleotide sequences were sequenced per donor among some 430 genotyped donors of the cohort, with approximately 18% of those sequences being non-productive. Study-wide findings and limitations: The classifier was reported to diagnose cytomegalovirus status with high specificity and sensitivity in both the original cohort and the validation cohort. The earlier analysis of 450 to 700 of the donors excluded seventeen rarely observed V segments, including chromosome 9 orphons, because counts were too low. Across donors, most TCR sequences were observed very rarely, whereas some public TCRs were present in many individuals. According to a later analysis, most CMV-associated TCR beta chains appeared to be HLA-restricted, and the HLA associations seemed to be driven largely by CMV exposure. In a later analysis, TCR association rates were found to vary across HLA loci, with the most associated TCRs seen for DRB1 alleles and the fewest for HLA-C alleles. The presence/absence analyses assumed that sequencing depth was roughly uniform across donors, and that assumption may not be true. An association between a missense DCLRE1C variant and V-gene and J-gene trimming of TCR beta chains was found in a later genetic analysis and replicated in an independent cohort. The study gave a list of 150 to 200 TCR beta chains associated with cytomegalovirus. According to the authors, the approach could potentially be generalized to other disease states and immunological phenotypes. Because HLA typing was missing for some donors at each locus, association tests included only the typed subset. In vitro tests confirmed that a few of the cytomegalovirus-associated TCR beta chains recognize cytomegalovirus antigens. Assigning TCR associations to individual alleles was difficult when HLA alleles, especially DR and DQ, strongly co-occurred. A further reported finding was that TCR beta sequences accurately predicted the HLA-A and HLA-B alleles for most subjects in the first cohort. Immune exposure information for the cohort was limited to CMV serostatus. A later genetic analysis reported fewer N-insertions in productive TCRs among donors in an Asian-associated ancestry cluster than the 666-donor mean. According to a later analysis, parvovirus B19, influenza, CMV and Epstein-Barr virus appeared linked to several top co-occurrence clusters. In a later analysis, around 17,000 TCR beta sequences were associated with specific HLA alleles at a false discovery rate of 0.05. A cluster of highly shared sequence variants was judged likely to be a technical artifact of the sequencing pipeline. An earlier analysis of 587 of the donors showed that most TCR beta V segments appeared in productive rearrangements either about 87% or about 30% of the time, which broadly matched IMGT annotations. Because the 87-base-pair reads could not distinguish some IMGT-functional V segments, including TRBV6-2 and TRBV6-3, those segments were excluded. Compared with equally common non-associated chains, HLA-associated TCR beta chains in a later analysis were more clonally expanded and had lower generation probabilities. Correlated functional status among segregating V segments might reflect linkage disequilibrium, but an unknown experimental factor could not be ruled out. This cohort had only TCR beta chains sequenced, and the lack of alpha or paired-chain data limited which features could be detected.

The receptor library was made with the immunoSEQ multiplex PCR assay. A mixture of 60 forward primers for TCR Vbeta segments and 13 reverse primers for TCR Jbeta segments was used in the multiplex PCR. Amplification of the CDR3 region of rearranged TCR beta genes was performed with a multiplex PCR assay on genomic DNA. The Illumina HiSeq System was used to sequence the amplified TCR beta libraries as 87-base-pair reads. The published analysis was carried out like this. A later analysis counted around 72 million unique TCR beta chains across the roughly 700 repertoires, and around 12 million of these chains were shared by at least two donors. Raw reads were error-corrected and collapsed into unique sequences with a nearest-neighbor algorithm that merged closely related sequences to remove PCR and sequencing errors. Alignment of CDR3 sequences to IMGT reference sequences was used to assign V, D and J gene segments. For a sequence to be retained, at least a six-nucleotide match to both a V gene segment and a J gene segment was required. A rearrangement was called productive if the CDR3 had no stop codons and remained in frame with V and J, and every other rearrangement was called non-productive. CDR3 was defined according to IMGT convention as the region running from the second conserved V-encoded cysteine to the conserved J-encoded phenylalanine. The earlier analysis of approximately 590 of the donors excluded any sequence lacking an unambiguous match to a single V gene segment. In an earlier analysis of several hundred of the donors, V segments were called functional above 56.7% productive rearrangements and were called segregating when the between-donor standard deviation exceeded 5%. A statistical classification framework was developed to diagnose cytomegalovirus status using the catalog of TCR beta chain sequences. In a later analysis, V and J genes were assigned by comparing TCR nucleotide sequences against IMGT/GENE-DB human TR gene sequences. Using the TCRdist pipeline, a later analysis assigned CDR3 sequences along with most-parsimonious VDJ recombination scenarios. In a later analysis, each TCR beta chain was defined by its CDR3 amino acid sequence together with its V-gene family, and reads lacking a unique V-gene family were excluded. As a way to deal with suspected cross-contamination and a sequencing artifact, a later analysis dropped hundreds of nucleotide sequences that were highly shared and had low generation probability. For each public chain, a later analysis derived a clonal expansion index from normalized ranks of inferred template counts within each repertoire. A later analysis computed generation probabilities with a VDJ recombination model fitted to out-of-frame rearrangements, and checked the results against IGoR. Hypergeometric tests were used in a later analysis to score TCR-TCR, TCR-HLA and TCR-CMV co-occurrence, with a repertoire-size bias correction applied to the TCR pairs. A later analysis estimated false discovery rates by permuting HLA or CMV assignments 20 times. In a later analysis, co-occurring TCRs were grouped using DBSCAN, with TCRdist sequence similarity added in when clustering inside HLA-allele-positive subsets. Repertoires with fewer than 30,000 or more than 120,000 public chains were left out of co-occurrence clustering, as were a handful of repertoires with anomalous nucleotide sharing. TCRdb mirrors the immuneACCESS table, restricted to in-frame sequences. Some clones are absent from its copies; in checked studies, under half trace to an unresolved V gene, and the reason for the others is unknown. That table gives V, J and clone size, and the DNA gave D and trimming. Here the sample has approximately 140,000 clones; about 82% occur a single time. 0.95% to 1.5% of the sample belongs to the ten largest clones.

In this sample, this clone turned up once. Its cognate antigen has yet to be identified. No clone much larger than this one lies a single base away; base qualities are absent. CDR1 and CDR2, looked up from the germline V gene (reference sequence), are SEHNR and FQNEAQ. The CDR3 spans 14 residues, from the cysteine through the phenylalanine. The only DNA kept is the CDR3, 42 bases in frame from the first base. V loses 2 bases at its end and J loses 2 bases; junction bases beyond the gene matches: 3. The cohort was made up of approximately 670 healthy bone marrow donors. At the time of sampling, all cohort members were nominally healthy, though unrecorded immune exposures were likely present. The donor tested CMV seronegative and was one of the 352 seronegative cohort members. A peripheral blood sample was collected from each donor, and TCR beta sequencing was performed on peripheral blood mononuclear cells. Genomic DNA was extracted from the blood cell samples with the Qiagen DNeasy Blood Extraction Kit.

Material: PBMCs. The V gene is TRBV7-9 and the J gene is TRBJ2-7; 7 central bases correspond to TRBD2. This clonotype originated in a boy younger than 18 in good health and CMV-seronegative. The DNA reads TGTGCCAGCAGCTTACCGGGACTACCCTACGAGCAGTACTTC. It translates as CASSLPGLPYEQYF.